The 22 T cell receptor beta chains below were found in one sample sequenced in a study of blood T cells in healthy people across ages. A second PCR, run for about 6 to 12 cycles, used a sample-barcoded 5' primer plus a J-beta primer mix. TCRdb itself ran the 5' RACE reads through MiXCR, one entry per CDR3 protein. This table holds some 800,000 distinct CDR3 sequences, around 42% found once. The sequencing input was blood. The receptors were gathered from a man in his sixties in good health.

V gene TRBV5-1 combines with J gene TRBJ2-1; the D gene is possibly TRBD2 (5 bases). This CDR3 has 16 residues. The V end was cut by 2 bases, the J end by 5 bases, with 17 bases between. Per the germline V gene, CDR1 is SGHRS and CDR2 is YFSETQ. CDR3 in DNA: TGCGCCAGCAGCTTAAATCAGCGGCTTATTAACAATGAGCAGTTCTTC. It yields the protein CASSLNQRLINNEQFF.

This clonotype was found a few times. V gene TRBV7-3 combines with J gene TRBJ2-3, with a weak D call TRBD1 (5 bases). CDR3 length: 13 amino acids. Trimming pared 8 bases from V and 1 base from J, leaving 10 bases between. CDR1 SGHTA and CDR2 FQGTGA come from the germline V gene. CDR3 nucleotide sequence: TGTGCCAGCGGGAAAGGGGGCACAGATACGCAGTATTTT. Translating gives CASGKGGTDTQYF.

V gene TRBV7-9 combines with J gene TRBJ2-7; no definite D call. There are 15 residues in the CDR3. Germline V gene data show CDR1 as SEHNR and CDR2 as FQNEAQ (reference sequence). V lost 1 base to trimming and J lost 6 bases, with 16 bases between them. The CDR3 reads CASSLGQIPFGEQYF. The DNA for the CDR3 is TGTGCCAGCAGCTTAGGGCAGATCCCCTTTGGCGAGCAGTACTTC.

The chain carries TRBV4-1 and TRBJ2-7; 8 bases agree with TRBD1. Losses at the gene ends were 1 base for V and 4 bases for J; bases not matched to a gene: 3. This CDR3 has 14 residues. The V gene's germline CDR1 is MGHRA and CDR2 YSYEKL. This chain's CDR3 is CASSQAGGQYEQYF. The DNA for the CDR3 is TGCGCCAGCAGCCAAGCAGGGGGCCAATACGAGCAGTACTTC.

The gene calls are TRBV5-1 and TRBJ2-3, with 7 bases lining up with TRBD2. Germline V gives CDR1 SGHRS, CDR2 YFSETQ. The CDR3 extends over 14 amino acids. Unmatched junction bases numbered 5, after V lost 7 bases and J lost 0 bases. The CDR3 nucleotides are TGCGCCAGCCTGGGGGGGTCTAGCACAGATACGCAGTATTTT. Encoded protein: CASLGGSSTDTQYF.

The V gene is TRBV6-2 or TRBV6-3, the J gene TRBJ2-1; possibly TRBD1 or TRBD2 for D (5 bases each). V lost 4 bases to trimming and J lost 4 bases, with 14 bases between them. The CDR3 runs 15 residues. Germline V gene lookup returns CDR1 MNHEY and CDR2 SVGEGT. As DNA, the CDR3 is TGTGCCAGCAGTTCTAGGGCTGGGGGTTACAATGAGCAGTTCTTC. Encoded protein: CASSSRAGGYNEQFF.

The rearrangement links TRBV30 to TRBJ2-3; TRBD1 might be the D (6 bases). The ends were cut back, 4 bases at V and 0 bases at J, with 14 bases in the middle. Per the germline V gene, CDR1 is GTSNPN and CDR2 is SVGIG (reference sequence). This CDR3 is 15 amino acids long. The CDR3 nucleotides read TGTGCCTGGATGCCTGACAGGCCTAGCACAGATACGCAGTATTTT. Amino acids: CAWMPDRPSTDTQYF.

The V and J genes are TRBV19 and TRBJ2-7, with TRBD1 identical over 7 bases. The trim removed 3 bases at V and 4 bases at J, leaving 6 bases unmatched. The CDR3 runs to 14 residues. From germline, CDR1 is LNHDA and CDR2 SQIVND (reference sequence). In DNA form, the CDR3 reads TGTGCCAGTAGTATGGAACAGGGGAGTTACGAGCAGTACTTC. The encoded protein is CASSMEQGSYEQYF.

The V gene is TRBV3-1, the J gene TRBJ2-7, with 11 bases identical to TRBD1. The V segment lost 4 bases and the J segment 0 bases; nucleotides outside the gene matches: 5. The CDR3 loop spans 16 amino acids. Germline-derived CDR1 and CDR2 are LGHDT and YNNKEL (reference sequence). DNA for the CDR3: TGTGCCAGCAGCCCTACCGGGACAGGGGGCTCCTACGAGCAGTACTTC. This sequence encodes CASSPTGTGGSYEQYF.

This clonotype was observed a handful of times. Since a much larger clone is just one base distant, this may be a read error. The chain combines TRBV7-2 with TRBJ2-1, with 15 bases aligning to TRBD2. This CDR3 has 16 residues. Germline values: CDR1 SGHTA, CDR2 FQGNSA. Losses at the gene ends were 5 bases for V and 9 bases for J; bases not matched to a gene: 8. CDR3 loop: CASSPGLAGGPGEQFF. The CDR3 nucleotides read TGTGCCAGCAGCCCAGGACTAGCGGGGGGGCCGGGTGAGCAGTTCTTC.

V gene TRBV2 combines with J gene TRBJ2-1; possibly TRBD2 for D (5 bases). The end of the DNA aligns better with TRBJ2-7, so the J call may be wrong. CDR1 and CDR2 (germline): SNHLY, FYNNEI. The CDR3 totals 14 residues. This CDR3 is CASSGASRYNEQYF. The DNA of the CDR3 is TGTGCCAGCAGTGGGGCTAGCCGTTACAATGAGCAGTACTTC.

The chain carries TRBV4-1 and TRBJ1-6; D remains unclear. Germline assignment: CDR1 MGHRA and CDR2 YSYEKL. The CDR3 is 15 residues long. V lost 5 bases and J 10 bases, leaving 18 bases between the germline ends. The CDR3 protein is CASSSGEGLNSPLHF. CDR3 in DNA: TGCGCCAGCAGCTCCGGGGAGGGATTGAACTCACCCCTCCACTTT.

The chain couples TRBV13 to TRBJ2-4, with TRBD1 matching 7 bases. The DNA end is more similar to TRBJ2-7, so the J call may be wrong. Germline-derived CDR1 and CDR2 are PRHDT and FYEKMQ (reference sequence). The length of the CDR3 is 13 residues. The CDR3 sequence: CASSPDRMHEQYF. In nucleotides, the CDR3 is TGTGCCAGCAGCCCGGACAGGATGCACGAGCAGTACTTC.

The chain combines TRBV6-5 with TRBJ1-6; D is undetermined. Germline V gene lookup returns CDR1 MNHEY and CDR2 SVGAGI. The CDR3 loop spans 15 amino acids. Trimming stripped 5 bases from V and 0 bases from J, with 8 bases between. The CDR3 region has the DNA TGTGCCAGCAGTGACACCAGCTCCTATAATTCACCCCTCCACTTT. Protein: CASSDTSSYNSPLHF.

The rearrangement links TRBV10-3 to TRBJ1-2; 9 bases align to TRBD1. The germline gives CDR1 ENHRY, CDR2 SYGVKD. With V trimmed by 8 bases and J by 3 bases, 10 bases remained unmatched. CDR3 length: 15 amino acids. This chain's CDR3 is CAIGRGTGSYYGYTF. CDR3 bases: TGTGCCATCGGCCGCGGGACAGGGAGCTACTATGGCTACACCTTC.

This clonotype has a handful of counts. CDR3 nucleotides: TGCAGTGCCGCCGACTACGAGCAGTACTTC. Its translation is CSAADYEQYF. This chain joins TRBV20-1 and TRBJ2-7; no definite D call. CDR1 is DFQATT and CDR2 is SNEGSKA in the germline V gene (reference sequence). CDR3 length: 10 amino acids. V lost 6 bases and J 3 bases, leaving 6 bases between the germline ends.

The chain has TRBV20-1 and TRBJ2-3; D may be TRBD2 (6 bases). CDR3 size: 16 residues. The germline V and J ends were trimmed by 3 bases and 4 bases, with 20 bases remaining between them. CDR1 and CDR2 (germline): DFQATT, SNEGSKA (reference sequence). DNA of the CDR3: TGCAGTGCTAGCTCCTCCGGGACTCCAAAGGCAGATACGCAGTATTTT. It translates to CSASSSGTPKADTQYF.

This clonotype was recorded a few times. This chain joins TRBV5-5 and TRBJ2-7, with D maybe TRBD2 (5 bases). This CDR3 is built from 15 residues. Germline V gene sequence: CDR1 SGHKS, CDR2 YYEKEE (reference sequence). Trimming took off 1 base at V and 0 bases at J, with 11 bases between the two ends. The CDR3 sequence is CASSLSAGLSYEQYF. For the CDR3, the DNA is TGTGCCAGCAGCTTGTCCGCAGGACTCTCCTACGAGCAGTACTTC.

The chain has TRBV6-1 and TRBJ2-1; the D is unclear. This CDR3 has 12 amino acids. Germline lookup yields CDR1 MNHNS and CDR2 SASEGT. The ends were cut back, 8 bases at V and 15 bases at J, with 20 bases in the middle. CDR3 sequence: CASAYKVSQWFF. The DNA for the CDR3 is TGTGCCAGCGCGTATAAGGTTTCCCAGTGGTTCTTC.

CDR3 sequence (DNA): TGCAGTGCGGCGCCGGCCACTGAAGCTTTCTTT. As protein: CSAAPATEAFF. V is TRBV20-1 and J is TRBJ1-1; D is unresolved. The V gene's germline CDR1 is DFQATT and CDR2 SNEGSKA (reference sequence). This CDR3 is built from 11 residues. V gave up 6 bases and J gave up 4 bases, with 9 bases separating them.

This chain joins TRBV6-5 and TRBJ1-1; D remains ambiguous. The CDR3 runs to 16 residues. Germline CDR1 is MNHEY and CDR2 is SVGAGI. V was pared by 6 bases and J by 5 bases, with 22 bases between. The CDR3 DNA sequence: TGTGCCAGCAGCCCCAGACTCGTTAGAGGTCGAACTGAAGCTTTCTTT. Its translation is CASSPRLVRGRTEAFF.

This clonotype occurred a few times. As DNA, the CDR3 is TGTGCCAGCAGTGAAGGAGGGACGGGGGTCTACGAGCAGTACTTC. Its translation: CASSEGGTGVYEQYF. V gene TRBV6-1 combines with J gene TRBJ2-7; D perhaps matches TRBD2 (6 bases). V lost 1 base and J lost 3, with 13 bases in between. Germline values: CDR1 MNHNS, CDR2 SASEGT. The CDR3 runs to 15 residues.